This is a list of T cell receptor beta chains from one sample in a study of cytotoxic CD8 clonotypes in ibrutinib-treated CLL. The protocol was immunoSEQ multiplex PCR, while the TCRdb copy is restricted to in-frame clones and leaves out a portion. Of 15,000 or so clones listed, 55% to 80% are singletons. Source: PBMCs, taken before ibrutinib treatment. The receptors come from a human donor with chronic lymphocytic leukemia. The CDR3 runs from the conserved cysteine through the conserved F or W. D genes are given only for firm matches. Clone size is shown for a subset of rows, as once, few, many or a class of expanded clone.

size: .; D: TRBD1; V: TRBV7-9; J: TRBJ1-4; CDR3: CASSLGAGGALEKLFF; DNA: TGTGCCAGCAGCTTAGGGGCAGGGGGTGCCCTTGAAAAACTGTTTTTT
size: .; D: TRBD1; V: TRBV5-1; J: TRBJ2-7; CDR3: CASRLGTGRYEQYF; DNA: TGCGCCAGCAGACTCGGGACAGGGAGATACGAGCAGTACTTC
size: few; D: TRBD1; V: TRBV10-1; J: TRBJ1-1; CDR3: CASSDGGTGATEAFF; DNA: TGCGCCAGCAGTGATGGGGGGACAGGGGCCACTGAAGCTTTCTTT
size: .; D: TRBD1; V: TRBV5-5; J: TRBJ2-2; CDR3: CASSPTTGTGVGELFF; DNA: TGTGCCAGCAGCCCCACGACCGGGACAGGTGTCGGGGAGCTGTTTTTT
size: .; D: .; V: TRBV7-7; J: TRBJ2-2; CDR3: CASSLGVGTGELFF; DNA: TGTGCTAGCAGCTTAGGAGTAGGCACCGGGGAGCTGTTTTTT
size: few; D: .; V: TRBV2; J: TRBJ1-5; CDR3: CASTQDRYQPQHF; DNA: TGTGCCAGCACCCAGGACAGATATCAGCCCCAGCATTTT
size: .; D: .; V: TRBV7-2; J: TRBJ1-1; CDR3: CASSGKGGTEAFF; DNA: TGTGCCAGCAGCGGTAAAGGGGGCACTGAAGCTTTCTTT
size: .; D: .; V: TRBV7-9; J: TRBJ2-5; CDR3: CASSLGIASQETQYF; DNA: TGTGCCAGCAGCTTAGGGATTGCCAGTCAAGAGACCCAGTACTTC
size: .; D: .; V: TRBV7-9; J: TRBJ2-3; CDR3: CASSLSGTPTESPDTQYF; DNA: TGTGCCAGCAGCCTCTCCGGGACTCCGACCGAATCCCCAGATACGCAGTATTTT
size: .; D: TRBD2; V: TRBV5-1; J: TRBJ2-3; CDR3: CASSSLGRGGTDTQYF; DNA: TGCGCCAGCAGCTCCTTAGGGCGGGGGGGTACAGATACGCAGTATTTT
size: .; D: .; V: TRBV30; J: TRBJ1-1; CDR3: CAWTLGLTEAFF; DNA: TGTGCCTGGACATTGGGTCTCACTGAAGCTTTCTTT
size: once; D: .; V: TRBV30; J: TRBJ1-1; CDR3: CAWMKKSGTTEAFF; DNA: TGTGCCTGGATGAAGAAATCAGGGACCACTGAAGCTTTCTTT
size: .; D: .; V: TRBV19; J: TRBJ1-6; CDR3: CASSLSGLWSNSPLHF; DNA: TGTGCCAGTAGTTTATCGGGGCTTTGGTCGAATTCACCCCTCCACTTT
size: few; D: TRBD1; V: TRBV6-1; J: TRBJ1-6; CDR3: CASSGAQGFNSPLHF; DNA: TGTGCCAGCAGCGGGGCACAGGGGTTTAATTCACCCCTCCACTTT
size: few; D: .; V: TRBV4-2; J: TRBJ1-3; CDR3: CASSDPSRGNTIYF; DNA: TGTGCCAGCAGCGACCCAAGTAGGGGAAACACCATATATTTT
size: .; D: .; V: TRBV2; J: TRBJ1-2; CDR3: CASSITGSGYTF; DNA: TGTGCCAGCAGCATAACAGGCTCTGGCTACACCTTC
size: .; D: .; V: TRBV5-1; J: TRBJ2-3; CDR3: CASSLDLGTDTQYF; DNA: TGCGCCAGCAGCTTGGATCTGGGGACAGATACGCAGTATTTT
size: few; D: TRBD1; V: TRBV5-1; J: TRBJ2-5; CDR3: CASSLRGQGESQYF; DNA: TGCGCCAGCAGCTTGAGGGGACAGGGTGAGTCCCAGTACTTC
size: .; D: .; V: TRBV19; J: TRBJ2-5; CDR3: CASSEGARPPGTQYF; DNA: TGTGCCAGTAGTGAAGGGGCCCGACCCCCGGGGACCCAGTACTTC
size: .; D: TRBD1; V: TRBV5-6; J: TRBJ1-2; CDR3: CASSFWDRGTYGYTF; DNA: TGTGCCAGCAGTTTCTGGGACAGGGGAACCTATGGCTACACCTTC
size: .; D: TRBD2; V: TRBV4-1; J: TRBJ2-5; CDR3: CASSSRLAETQYF; DNA: TGCGCCAGCAGCAGCCGACTAGCCGAGACCCAGTACTTC
size: .; D: TRBD2; V: TRBV7-3; J: TRBJ2-5; CDR3: CASSLGGGETQYF; DNA: TGTGCCAGCAGCTTAGGGGGAGGGGAGACCCAGTACTTC
size: few; D: TRBD1; V: TRBV29-1; J: TRBJ2-1; CDR3: CSGERDRGYNEQFF; DNA: TGCAGCGGGGAACGGGACAGGGGCTACAATGAGCAGTTCTTC
size: few; D: TRBD1; V: TRBV6-6; J: TRBJ2-7; CDR3: CASSPGTGGRDEQYF; DNA: TGTGCCAGCAGTCCCGGGACAGGGGGACGAGACGAGCAGTACTTC
size: .; D: .; V: TRBV21-1; J: TRBJ1-1; CDR3: CASSIKDRANTEAFF; DNA: TGTGCCAGCAGCATAAAAGACAGAGCGAACACTGAAGCTTTCTTT
size: once; D: TRBD1; V: TRBV2; J: TRBJ1-3; CDR3: CASTQDRISGNTIYF; DNA: TGTGCCAGCACCCAGGACAGGATCTCTGGAAACACCATATATTTT
size: .; D: .; V: TRBV28; J: TRBJ1-5; CDR3: CASSPPAGNNQPQHF; DNA: TGTGCCAGCAGCCCCCCGGCAGGCAACAATCAGCCCCAGCATTTT
size: few; D: TRBD1; V: TRBV5-1; J: TRBJ2-3; CDR3: CASSPDRVGTDTQYF; DNA: TGCGCCAGCAGCCCGGACAGGGTGGGAACAGATACGCAGTATTTT
size: .; D: .; V: TRBV28; J: TRBJ1-5; CDR3: CASTSTTFSNQPQHF; DNA: TGTGCCAGCACCTCTACGACATTTAGCAATCAGCCCCAGCATTTT
size: .; D: .; V: TRBV5-1; J: TRBJ1-4; CDR3: CASSFGKHPREKLFF; DNA: TGCGCCAGCAGCTTCGGGAAACATCCTAGAGAAAAACTGTTTTTT
size: .; D: TRBD1; V: TRBV7-9; J: TRBJ1-1; CDR3: CASSLSRGRGASEAFF; DNA: TGTGCCAGCAGCTTATCTCGGGGCAGGGGGGCGTCTGAAGCTTTCTTT
size: .; D: .; V: TRBV15; J: TRBJ2-4; CDR3: CATSDPQGGPDIQYF; DNA: TGTGCCACCAGCGACCCCCAAGGGGGGCCGGACATTCAGTACTTC
size: .; D: TRBD2; V: TRBV6-4; J: TRBJ2-1; CDR3: CASSEAGEVDEQFF; DNA: TGTGCCAGCAGTGAGGCGGGGGAGGTCGATGAGCAGTTCTTC
size: .; D: .; V: TRBV29-1; J: TRBJ2-5; CDR3: CSVDWNQETQYF; DNA: TGCAGCGTTGATTGGAACCAAGAGACCCAGTACTTC
size: .; D: TRBD1; V: TRBV28; J: TRBJ2-7; CDR3: CASSLSGTVYEQYF; DNA: TGTGCCAGCAGTCTTTCGGGGACAGTCTACGAGCAGTACTTC
size: .; D: .; V: TRBV7-6; J: TRBJ2-7; CDR3: CASSPEANYEQYF; DNA: TGTGCCAGCAGCCCTGAGGCAAACTACGAGCAGTACTTC
size: .; D: .; V: TRBV5-1; J: TRBJ2-2; CDR3: CASSFPEGFGELFF; DNA: TGCGCCAGCAGCTTCCCGGAGGGGTTTGGGGAGCTGTTTTTT
size: few; D: TRBD1; V: TRBV2; J: TRBJ2-1; CDR3: CASSESSGTGYNEQFF; DNA: TGTGCCAGCAGTGAGTCCTCTGGGACAGGGTACAATGAGCAGTTCTTC
size: .; D: TRBD1; V: TRBV18; J: TRBJ2-1; CDR3: CASSSTGGATRNEQFF; DNA: TGTGCCAGCTCATCGACAGGGGGCGCGACTAGAAATGAGCAGTTCTTC
size: .; D: .; V: TRBV27; J: TRBJ2-7; CDR3: CASSLVEGGEQYF; DNA: TGTGCCAGCAGTTTAGTGGAGGGGGGCGAGCAGTACTTC